Listed below are T cell receptor beta chains from one sample, sequenced in a study of T cell changes during pregnancy in multiple sclerosis. Repertoires were generated with immunoSEQ multiplex PCR, while TCRdb's copy carries only in-frame clones and drops some. The repertoire holds over 80,000 clones, with around nine tenths as singletons. The source material was peripheral blood, sampled in the second trimester of pregnancy. These receptors all come from a female donor in good health, enrolled as a control in a pregnancy study. Both conserved end residues are part of each CDR3. A D gene is named only where the DNA matches it firmly. Clone size is given for some rows only: seen once, a few or many times, or a class if the clone is expanded.

abundance,d_gene,j_gene,v_gene,CDR3aa,CDR3nt
.,TRBD2,TRBJ2-2,TRBV7-2,CASNSPRLAGGINTGELFF,TGTGCCAGCAACTCCCCCCGACTAGCGGGGGGCATAAACACCGGGGAGCTGTTTTTT
.,.,TRBJ2-3,TRBV6-5,CASSPGLSSDTQYF,TGTGCCAGCAGCCCCGGACTGTCTTCAGATACGCAGTATTTT
.,TRBD2,TRBJ2-7,TRBV7-2,CASSPSGTSSDEQYF,TGTGCCAGCAGCCCGTCCGGGACTAGTTCTGACGAGCAGTACTTC
.,TRBD1,TRBJ1-2,TRBV14,CASSHRTGGTNGYTF,TGTGCCAGCAGCCACAGGACAGGGGGCACAAATGGCTACACCTTC
.,.,TRBJ2-5,TRBV5-6,CASSPRTGRGETQYF,TGTGCCAGCAGCCCACGGACAGGGAGGGGAGAGACCCAGTACTTC
.,.,TRBJ2-5,TRBV5-1,CASSLAQATVETQYF,TGCGCCAGCAGCTTGGCACAGGCGACGGTAGAGACCCAGTACTTC
.,TRBD1,TRBJ1-1,TRBV18,CASSPAGQGSRDTEAFF,TGTGCCAGCTCACCCGCGGGACAGGGGAGCCGGGACACTGAAGCTTTCTTT
.,.,TRBJ2-2,TRBV5-6,CASRSGGVSNTGELFF,TGTGCCAGCAGGTCCGGAGGGGTTTCGAACACCGGGGAGCTGTTTTTT
.,.,TRBJ2-3,TRBV14,CASSQVWGFRTDTQYF,TGTGCCAGCAGCCAAGTCTGGGGCTTTCGCACAGATACGCAGTATTTT
.,TRBD2,TRBJ2-1,TRBV27,CASSFYQRGGAYNEQFF,TGTGCCAGCAGTTTCTATCAGCGTGGGGGGGCCTACAATGAGCAGTTCTTC
.,TRBD1,TRBJ1-6,TRBV2,CATSPGQYNSPLHF,TGTGCCACCTCCCCGGGACAGTATAATTCACCCCTCCACTTT
.,.,TRBJ1-3,TRBV6-1,CASRPLNSGNTIYF,TGTGCCAGCAGGCCACTGAACTCTGGAAACACCATATATTTT
.,TRBD2,TRBJ2-7,TRBV4-3,CASSQAGTSDEQYF,TGCGCCAGCAGCCAAGCCGGGACTAGTGACGAGCAGTACTTC
once,.,TRBJ1-1,TRBV5-6,CASSFLTGSEAFF,TGTGCCAGCAGCTTCCTGACAGGATCTGAAGCTTTCTTT